This T cell receptor (beta chain) was retrieved from a study of blood T cell repertoires in COVID-19 (dated by TCRdb to between 2020 and 2021). Concerning the study at large: The collaborator samples originated in the United States, Italy and Spain and spanned the acute and convalescent phases of COVID-19. Subjects who had been exposed to COVID-19, were actively infected with it, or had recovered from it provided the deeply sampled blood TCRbeta repertoires that made up the dataset. Samples were obtained from the ongoing ImmuneRACE study (first 160 participants) and from over 1,000 subjects provided by 6 global collaborators. The sample metadata nearly always contained a de-identified subject ID, COVID-19 status, age in years and sex. HLA class I and class II types, where available, came from metadata supplied by the sample provider rather than from assay-based typing. The repertoires were released in a freely available public database intended as a resource for research on the immune response to SARS-CoV-2. The material from the prospective study consisted of cDNA or gDNA derived from T cells, B-cell-depleted T cells, or PBMCs.

General study outcomes and caveats: How much clinical and demographic metadata was included differed by source and by participant, and the metadata was provided uncurated.

Including the terminal cysteine and phenylalanine, the CDR3 comprises 15 residues. The sequence is cut down to CDR3 DNA, 45 bases in frame from base 1. V was cut back by 1 base and J by 0 bases, leaving a gap of 7 bases between them. Sequences LGHNT (CDR1) and FRNRAP (CDR2) are obtained from the germline V gene. Points on this clone: The clone's antigen remains unknown. No clone much larger than this one lies a single base away; base qualities are absent.

TCRbeta CDR3 regions were amplified from genomic DNA using the immunoSEQ Assay, a bias-controlled multiplex PCR. Under the source paper's analysis protocol: The number of nucleated cells in each sample was estimated by amplification of reference gene primers within the assay. To quantify the absolute abundance of each unique TCRbeta CDR3 rearrangement, sequence reads were collapsed and filtered. For each sample, productive Simpson clonality was calculated as the square root of Simpson's diversity index over productive rearrangements. TCRdb limited this immuneACCESS table to in-frame rearrangements with V and J called. A share of clones is missing; checked studies link under half to unresolved V genes, and the rest is unexplained. Clone size and V and J calls were adopted from that table, with D and trimming inferred from the DNA. This sample holds fewer than 85,000 clones; around 91% were observed only once. Roughly 1% of the sample is held by the ten biggest clonotypes.

Whole blood was collected in K2EDTA tubes by collaborating institutions according to the institutions' own protocols. For TCRbeta analysis, collaborators shipped samples in one of three forms: frozen whole blood, isolated PBMCs, or DNA extracted from either of those sample types. The chain uses TRBV12-5 and TRBJ2-1; the D gene assignment is ambiguous. Specimen: peripheral blood. The receptor's source is a woman between 50 and 59 years old in a cohort sampled during active COVID-19. The bases are TGTGCTAGTGGTTTGGGCCGCAGCTCCTACAATGAGCAGTTCTTC. This codes for CASGLGRSSYNEQFF.